The clone carrying this T cell receptor (beta chain) was recorded at least ten times. Its matching antigen is unknown. The entry originates in a study of T cells in Graves' hyperthyroidism and ophthalmopathy. Study observations and caveats: Blood held most thyroid clonotypes expanded above 0.001 frequency. In the analysis, a 13 V-J model separated ophthalmopathy from stable hyperthyroidism.

RNA transcripts served as the template for amplifying TCR beta CDR3 regions. The TCR CDR3 was amplified in a first-round RT-PCR using the HTBI primer set. Each CDR3 protein is one row after TCRdb ran MiXCR on the multiplex PCR reads. The sample has 650,000 to 850,000 distinct CDR3 sequences, approximately 19% seen once; the top ten hold approximately 16%. Diagnoses were made from clinical symptoms, serum measures (thyroxine and TRAb), thyroid ultrasound and orbital computed tomography. A roughly 9.7 ml volume of fresh peripheral blood provided the PBMCs. CDR3 length: 13 amino acids. Germline CDR1 is SNHLY and CDR2 is FYNNEI. The germline V and J ends were trimmed by 4 bases and 0 bases, with 6 bases remaining between them.

The source material was blood. The source of this sequence is a woman in her forties or fifties with Graves' hyperthyroidism that later progressed to Graves' ophthalmopathy. The chain links TRBV2 to TRBJ1-1; no firm D call. The CDR3 sequence: CASSGWMNTEAFF. The CDR3 DNA follows: TGTGCCAGCAGTGGATGGATGAACACTGAAGCTTTCTTT.